One sample yielded the 19 T cell receptor beta chains listed below, sequenced in a study of blood T cell repertoires in COVID-19. Sequencing was performed with immunoSEQ multiplex PCR; in TCRdb, only in-frame clones are kept and a portion is missing. Of some 340,000 clones listed, 85% to 95% are singletons. Sequenced material: PBMCs or T cells enriched from blood (not recorded which). The receptors shown here come from a woman aged 30 to 39 who had been exposed to COVID-19.

The rearrangement uses TRBV25-1 and TRBJ2-7; 9 bases are a match to TRBD1. Trimming cost V 4 bases and J 0 bases; bases outside gene matches: 7. CDR1 MGHDK and CDR2 SYGVNS come from the germline V gene. This CDR3 is built from 16 residues. In DNA form, the CDR3 reads TGTGCCAGCAGTGTCCCTCCGGGACAGGGCTCCTACGAGCAGTACTTC. Translated: CASSVPPGQGSYEQYF.

V and J are TRBV7-6 and TRBJ1-1, with TRBD1 identical over 7 bases. The junction had 6 bases not matched to a gene; V was cut back by 4 bases and J by 1 base. Germline CDR1 reads SGHVS; CDR2 reads FNYEAQ. This CDR3 region has 15 residues. CDR3 nucleotides: TGTGCCAGCAGCTCAATTACAGGGGCGAACACTGAAGCTTTCTTT. The encoded protein is CASSSITGANTEAFF. Based on the CDR3 plus reference TRBV7-6 and TRBJ1-1, the full variable domain is GAGVSQSPRYKVTKRGQDVALRCDPISGHVSLYWYRQALGQGPEFLTYFNYEAQQDKSGLPNDRFSAERPEGSISTLTIQRTEQRDSAMYRCASSSITGANTEAFFGQGTRLTVV.

The V gene is TRBV11-1, the J gene TRBJ1-1, with 7 bases matching TRBD1. The V gene's germline CDR1 is SGHAT and CDR2 FQDESV (reference sequence). This CDR3 spans 15 amino acids. Trimming took 3 bases from V and 0 from J; bases not matched to a gene: 4. In DNA, the CDR3 is TGTGCCAGCAGCTTCCTCGGGACAGTGAACACTGAAGCTTTCTTT. Protein: CASSFLGTVNTEAFF.

This clone was counted a few times. The J gene is TRBJ2-3, the V gene TRBV15; no reliable D call. Germline V gene lookup returns CDR1 LNHNV and CDR2 YYDKDF (reference sequence). Trimming took off 0 bases at V and 5 bases at J, with 12 bases between the two ends. The length of the CDR3 is 15 residues. DNA for the CDR3: TGTGCCACCAGCAGAGATATATCCCGCGGAGATACGCAGTATTTT. As protein: CATSRDISRGDTQYF. Complete variable domain (other parts from reference TRBV15 and TRBJ2-3): DAMVIQNPRYQVTQFGKPVTLSCSQTLNHNVMYWYQQKSSQAPKLLFHYYDKDFNNEADTPDNFQSRRPNTSFCFLDIRSPGLGDTAMYLCATSRDISRGDTQYFGPGTRLTVL.

This clone has just one count. The chain's CDR3 is CASSVRQAYEQYF. The CDR3 DNA is TGTGCCAGCAGCGTTAGACAGGCCTACGAGCAGTACTTC. The rearrangement links TRBV7-8 to TRBJ2-7; tentative D call: TRBD1 (6 bases). Germline loops: CDR1 SGHVS, CDR2 FQNEAQ. V was shortened by 5 bases and J by 2 bases, with 10 bases between the two germline ends. The CDR3 covers 13 residues. The full variable domain, with the rest looked up from reference TRBV7-8 and TRBJ2-7, is GAGVSQSPRYKVAKRGQDVALRCDPISGHVSLFWYQQALGQGPEFLTYFQNEAQLDKSGLPSDRFFAERPEGSVSTLKIQRTQQEDSAVYLCASSVRQAYEQYFGPGTRLTVT.

The rearrangement joins TRBV4-1 to TRBJ2-5; TRBD1 is a possible D gene (5 bases). The CDR3 totals 15 residues. Per germline, CDR1 MGHRA and CDR2 YSYEKL. V lost 0 bases to trimming and J lost 2 bases, with 10 bases between them. The CDR3 reads CASSQEVRGQETQYF. Here the CDR3 DNA reads TGCGCCAGCAGCCAAGAAGTAAGGGGACAAGAGACCCAGTACTTC.

The CDR3: CASSLQGGYGYTF. CDR3 sequence (DNA): TGTGCCAGCAGCTTACAGGGTGGCTATGGCTACACCTTC. The gene calls are TRBV11-3 and TRBJ1-2; TRBD1 is a possible D gene (5 bases). Germline CDR1 SGHNT, CDR2 YENEEA. The V gene lost 2 bases and the J gene lost 4 bases, with 8 bases spanning the gap. This CDR3 comprises 13 residues.

This chain uses TRBV5-8 with TRBJ1-2; 7 bases agree with TRBD1. Germline V gives CDR1 SGHTS, CDR2 YDEGEE. The V segment lost 3 bases and the J segment 8 bases; nucleotides outside the gene matches: 10. The CDR3 has 14 amino acids. The CDR3 DNA is TGTGCCAGCAGCTCACAGGGGATCGTCGCAGGCTACACCTTC. This encodes CASSSQGIVAGYTF.

A few counts support this clone. The chain combines TRBV2 with TRBJ2-3; D ambiguous. The CDR3 has 12 residues. CDR1 and CDR2 from the germline V gene are SNHLY and FYNNEI. The V gene lost 10 bases and the J gene lost 4 bases, with 12 bases spanning the gap. The CDR3 DNA sequence: TGTGCCACCAGACTCGAGGCAGATACGCAGTATTTT. Translation: CATRLEADTQYF.

The J gene is TRBJ1-1, the V gene TRBV5-4, with TRBD1 matching 7 bases. Germline V gives CDR1 SGHNT, CDR2 YYREEE (reference sequence). V lost 3 bases to trimming and J lost 6 bases; unmatched junction nucleotides: 11. This CDR3 is 15 amino acids long. The CDR3 loop reads CASSSDRALMAEAFF. DNA of the CDR3: TGTGCCAGCAGCTCCGACAGGGCGTTGATGGCTGAAGCTTTCTTT.

This clone was recorded a few times. The rearrangement links TRBV6-5 to TRBJ2-7, with TRBD2 matching over 8 bases. V lost 5 bases to trimming and J lost 5 bases; unmatched junction nucleotides: 8. Looked up from germline, CDR1 is MNHEY and CDR2 is SVGAGI. The CDR3 is made up of 14 amino acids. In nucleotides, the CDR3 is TGTGCCAGCAGTCCGTGGACTAGCAGGGACGAGCAGTACTTC. This translates into CASSPWTSRDEQYF.

The chain is built from TRBV6-5 and TRBJ2-7; TRBD2 matches at 11 bases. The CDR3 is 14 residues long. Trimming at V came to 7 bases and at J to 2 bases, leaving 4 bases not matched to a gene. From germline, CDR1 is MNHEY and CDR2 SVGAGI. In DNA form, the CDR3 reads TGTGCCAGCAAACTGACTAGCGGGGCCTACGAGCAGTACTTC. The encoded protein is CASKLTSGAYEQYF.

As to this clone: Other DNA sequences in the same sample also yield this CDR3. The chain carries TRBV12-3 or TRBV12-4 and TRBJ1-2, with D maybe TRBD1 (5 bases). This CDR3 comprises 13 residues. The germline V and J ends were trimmed by 2 bases and 2 bases, with 6 bases remaining between them. Here the CDR3 reads CASSLSGNYGYTF. CDR3 in DNA: TGTGCCAGCAGTTTATCAGGGAACTATGGCTACACCTTC.

This clone was recorded only once. The chain recombines TRBV20-1 with TRBJ1-1; tentatively, D is TRBD1 (5 bases). V dropped 3 bases and J dropped 5 bases, with 16 bases sitting between them. Germline assignment: CDR1 DFQATT and CDR2 SNEGSKA (reference sequence). The CDR3 has 14 amino acids. CDR3 bases: TGCAGTGCTAGTTACCAACCAGGGAGGACTGAAGCTTTCTTT. Translated, it gives CSASYQPGRTEAFF.

The chain uses TRBV3-1 (or the pseudogene TRBV3-2) and TRBJ1-1; D is possibly TRBD1 (6 bases). In germline, CDR1 is LGHDT, CDR2 YNNKEL (reference sequence). The CDR3 length is 13 residues. V was shortened by 6 bases and J by 1 base, with 9 bases between the two germline ends. This chain's CDR3 is CASRQTGNTEAFF. The DNA of the CDR3 is TGTGCCAGCAGACAGACAGGGAACACTGAAGCTTTCTTT.

V and J are TRBV6-4 and TRBJ2-3; possible D gene TRBD1, 5 bases. This CDR3 is built from 13 residues. CDR1 is MRHNA and CDR2 is SNTAGT in the germline V gene. Trimming took off 4 bases at V and 6 bases at J, with 11 bases between the two ends. CDR3 in DNA: TGTGCCAGCAGTGGGGGCCTTGAGGATACGCAGTATTTT. Translated: CASSGGLEDTQYF.

The chain uses TRBV10-3 and TRBJ1-1, with a weak D call TRBD1 (5 bases). The V gene lost 6 bases and the J gene lost 6 bases, with 11 bases spanning the gap. The CDR3 spans 12 residues. Germline values: CDR1 ENHRY, CDR2 SYGVKD. The CDR3 region is CAIRGGGAEAFF. Written as DNA, the CDR3 is TGTGCCATCAGGGGGGGTGGCGCTGAAGCTTTCTTT.

Comment on this clone: Germline and junction disagree at one end, which may indicate a read error. The CDR3 protein is CASIGVGPGQPPAAF. CDR3 DNA sequence: TGTGCCAGCATTGGCGTTGGACCGGGACAGCCTCCCGCAGCCTTC. This rearrangement joins TRBV6-5 to TRBJ1-2; 7 nucleotides agree with TRBD1. The CDR3 runs 15 residues. Germline lookup yields CDR1 MNHEY and CDR2 SVGAGI.

The chain combines TRBV19 with TRBJ1-1, with 8 bases aligning to TRBD1. The CDR3 has 16 amino acids. V trimming: 4 bases; J trimming: 0 bases; junction bases outside the gene matches: 7. CDR1 is LNHDA and CDR2 is SQIVND in the germline V gene (reference sequence). The CDR3 DNA reads TGTGCCAGTAGTACCGTGGACAGGGACATGAACACTGAAGCTTTCTTT. Translating it yields CASSTVDRDMNTEAFF. Full variable domain (rest looked up from reference TRBV19 and TRBJ1-1): DGGITQSPKYLFRKEGQNVTLSCEQNLNHDAMYWYRQDPGQGLRLIYYSQIVNDFQKGDIAEGYSVSREKKESFPLTVTSAQKNPTAFYLCASSTVDRDMNTEAFFGQGTRLTVV.